This T cell receptor beta chain was retrieved from a study of cytomegalovirus exposure and HLA in healthy donors. Overall study context: A subsequent analysis reported that the 95 to 150 validation repertoires were produced on the same platform that had also been used for the approximately 700 first-cohort repertoires. Study findings and constraints: Cytomegalovirus association was assigned to approximately 160 TCR beta chains.

Only in-frame clones appear in the TCRdb table, and some are missing; sequencing was by immunoSEQ multiplex PCR. The sample contains 200,000 to 250,000 clones, under 95% of which appear only once. A word on this clone: Its target is unknown.

The CDR3 sequence is 13 residues long. In germline, CDR1 is SGHNT, CDR2 YYREEE (reference sequence). The V and J ends lost 4 bases and 11 bases respectively, with 16 bases between them. Donors came from a validation cohort of over 100 subjects, distinct from the first 666-subject cohort. The TCR comes from a woman between 18 and 29 years old in good health and CMV-seronegative. Sequences were obtained from PBMCs. The rearrangement uses TRBV5-4 and TRBJ1-5; possible D gene TRBD1, 6 bases. The CDR3 protein is CASSTGGRKAQHF. CDR3 nucleotides: TGTGCCAGCAGCACCGGGGGGCGCAAGGCCCAGCATTTT.